The next 13 T cell receptor beta chains were all read from a single sample in a study of control samples from healthy donors and cancer patients. TCRdb's copy holds only in-frame clones and misses some; the assay was immunoSEQ multiplex PCR. This sample has 75,000 to 80,000 clones, with under 90% found just once. Sequencing was performed on PBMCs. The receptors were sampled from a woman in her 50s with colorectal cancer.

This CDR3 is CASSTTVGAGETQYF. CDR3 DNA sequence: TGTGCCAGCTCAACTACCGTCGGGGCTGGGGAGACCCAGTACTTC. This chain uses TRBV18 with TRBJ2-5; either TRBD1 or TRBD2 may fit D (5 bases each). V was clipped by 5 bases and J by 5 bases, with 18 bases between them. The CDR3 is made up of 15 amino acids. From germline, CDR1 is KGHSH and CDR2 LQKENI.

For the CDR3, the DNA is TGTGCCAGCAGCTTAGGGCGGTCCATGAACACTGAAGCTTTCTTT. Protein: CASSLGRSMNTEAFF. This rearrangement joins TRBV7-8 to TRBJ1-1; D is uncertain. The CDR3 sequence is 15 residues long. The V and J ends lost 1 base and 0 bases respectively, with 9 bases between them. Germline CDR1 is SGHVS and CDR2 is FQNEAQ. The complete variable domain, with remaining parts taken from reference TRBV7-8 and TRBJ1-1, reads GAGVSQSPRYKVAKRGQDVALRCDPISGHVSLFWYQQALGQGPEFLTYFQNEAQLDKSGLPSDRFFAERPEGSVSTLKIQRTQQEDSAVYLCASSLGRSMNTEAFFGQGTRLTVV.

The chain carries TRBV6-4 and TRBJ1-1; D is perhaps TRBD1 (5 bases). V was cut by 8 bases and J by 1 base, with 14 bases left in between. This CDR3 region has 14 residues. The germline gives CDR1 MRHNA, CDR2 SNTAGT. The CDR3 region has the DNA TGTGCCAGCGACAGCCCCTGGGGGAACACTGAAGCTTTCTTT. Residues: CASDSPWGNTEAFF.

V is TRBV3-1 (or the pseudogene TRBV3-2) and J is TRBJ2-7; TRBD2 might be the D (6 bases). Germline V CDR1 and CDR2: LGHDT, YNNKEL (reference sequence). This CDR3 comprises 16 residues. V shed 1 base and J shed 4 bases, with 17 bases lying between them. The CDR3 bases are TGTGCCAGCAGCCAAGGTGCTGGGGGGTCGCATTACGAGCAGTACGTC. Translation gives CASSQGAGGSHYEQYV.

The chain couples TRBV18 to TRBJ1-1, with 9 bases fitting TRBD1. The CDR3 sequence is 12 residues long. The V gene end was trimmed by 4 bases and the J gene end by 10 bases; junction bases not matched to a gene: 4. Germline CDR1 reads KGHSH; CDR2 reads LQKENI. The CDR3, as DNA: TGTGCCAGCTCACTGGGACAGGGTCGAGCTTTCTTT. Translated, it gives CASSLGQGRAFF.

V gene TRBV5-1 combines with J gene TRBJ1-2; D may be TRBD1 (5 bases). Germline assignment: CDR1 SGHRS and CDR2 YFSETQ. The CDR3 runs 12 residues. V lost 3 bases, J lost 9 bases, and 12 bases lay in between. The CDR3 protein is CASSSGRGSYTF. As DNA, the CDR3 is TGCGCCAGCAGCTCGGGGAGGGGCAGCTACACCTTC.

This chain links TRBV18 with TRBJ1-1, with a tentative D call TRBD1 (5 bases). In germline, CDR1 is KGHSH, CDR2 LQKENI. CDR3 length: 14 amino acids. V was shortened by 8 bases and J by 1 base, with 14 bases between the two germline ends. This CDR3 is CASGRSGQNTEAFF. For the CDR3, the DNA is TGTGCCAGCGGACGAAGCGGACAGAACACTGAAGCTTTCTTT.

This chain joins TRBV18 and TRBJ1-5, with a weak D call TRBD1 (5 bases). From germline, CDR1 is KGHSH and CDR2 LQKENI. The CDR3 length is 14 residues. V was clipped by 6 bases and J by 5 bases, with 14 bases between them. In DNA, the CDR3 is TGTGCCAGCTCCCCGGGGGGTAATTATCAGCCCCAGCATTTT. Amino acid sequence: CASSPGGNYQPQHF.

V and J are TRBV6-5 and TRBJ2-7; maybe TRBD2 (6 bases). V dropped 0 bases and J dropped 2 bases, with 11 bases sitting between them. CDR1 and CDR2 (germline): MNHEY, SVGAGI. The CDR3 runs 15 residues. CDR3 in DNA: TGTGCCAGCAGTTACTCAGGCGGGGATGCCTACGAGCAGTACGTC. It is translated as CASSYSGGDAYEQYV.

The chain recombines TRBV7-2 with TRBJ1-2; 7 bases agree with TRBD1. Germline trimming cut 0 bases from V and 4 bases from J; bases unmatched to any gene: 8. In germline, CDR1 is SGHTA, CDR2 FQGNSA. The CDR3 length is 16 residues. CDR3 in amino acids: CASSLAPGTALYGYTF. In DNA, the CDR3 is TGTGCCAGCAGCTTAGCGCCGGGGACAGCGCTCTATGGCTACACCTTC. Full variable domain (rest looked up from reference TRBV7-2 and TRBJ1-2): GAGVSQSPSNKVTEKGKDVELRCDPISGHTALYWYRQSLGQGLEFLIYFQGNSAPDKSGLPSDRFSAERTGGSVSTLTIQRTQQEDSAVYLCASSLAPGTALYGYTFGSGTRLTVV.

The chain is built from TRBV25-1 and TRBJ1-2, with a weak D call TRBD1 (6 bases). V lost 7 bases and J 7 bases, leaving 22 bases between the germline ends. Germline V gene sequence: CDR1 MGHDK, CDR2 SYGVNS. The CDR3 spans 15 residues. In nucleotides, the CDR3 is TGTGCCAGCACCGGAAAGGGTTGGGACACGAGTGGCTACACCTTC. As protein: CASTGKGWDTSGYTF.

The chain combines TRBV7-9 with TRBJ1-5; D is possibly TRBD1 (5 bases). Germline V lookup: CDR1 SEHNR, CDR2 FQNEAQ (reference sequence). Trimming removed 5 bases at V and 1 base at J, with 12 bases between. The CDR3 totals 15 residues. CDR3 bases: TGTGCCAGCAGCCTAGGGGCCTTAAGCAATCAGCCCCAGCATTTT. Protein: CASSLGALSNQPQHF.

The chain combines TRBV5-1 with TRBJ1-1; D is possibly TRBD1 (5 bases). The V end lost 3 bases, the J end lost 3 bases, and 15 bases lay between the germline ends. This CDR3 contains 15 residues. CDR1 is SGHRS and CDR2 is YFSETQ in the germline V gene. In DNA form, the CDR3 reads TGCGCCAGCAGCTGGCTGGGGGGAAGAGACACTGAAGCTTTCTTT. Amino acid sequence: CASSWLGGRDTEAFF.